These 18 T cell receptor beta chains share one sample of origin, sequenced in a study of graft-versus-host responses after intestinal transplantation. Their recognized antigens are unknown. The data were produced by immunoSEQ multiplex PCR, yet TCRdb's version contains in-frame clones alone and is incomplete. The sample consists of 55,000 to 65,000 clones, 90% to 95% of them appearing once. The sample here was unstimulated CD4+ T cells sorted from spleen or lymph node cells, taken before transplant. The receptors come from a human donor who was the organ donor for an intestinal transplant.

The sample holds a few counts of this clone. This chain uses TRBV4-2 with TRBJ2-7; 9 positions match TRBD2. Germline lookup yields CDR1 LGHNA and CDR2 YNFKEQ. CDR3 length equals 15 residues. V dropped 7 bases and J dropped 3; count of bases not matched to a gene: 10. Written as DNA, the CDR3 is TGTGCCAGCACCGCCACAGCGGGGGGCAGCTACGAGCAGTACTTC. Its protein is CASTATAGGSYEQYF.

The chain joins TRBV10-2 to TRBJ2-2, with a possible D match to TRBD2 (6 bases). Deletions cut 10 bases from V and 7 bases from J, with 16 bases between. CDR3 size: 13 residues. CDR1 is WSHSY and CDR2 is SAAADI in the germline V gene. Written as DNA, the CDR3 is TGCGCCACGGGGAAAGGAGGGAACGGGGAGCTGTTTTTT. Protein: CATGKGGNGELFF.

This chain uses TRBV18 with TRBJ1-4; D not certain. Trimming removed 2 bases from V and 5 bases from J, with 6 bases in between. Germline V gives CDR1 KGHSH, CDR2 LQKENI. The CDR3 runs 13 residues. The CDR3 protein is CASSPGLNEKLFF. In nucleotides, the CDR3 is TGTGCCAGCTCACCAGGGCTCAATGAAAAACTGTTTTTT. Together with reference TRBV18 and TRBJ1-4, the CDR3 gives the full variable domain: NAGVMQNPRHLVRRRGQEARLRCSPMKGHSHVYWYRQLPEEGLKFMVYLQKENIIDESGMPKERFSAEFPKEGPSILRIQQVVRGDSAAYFCASSPGLNEKLFFGSGTQLSVL.

This clone was recorded once. The J gene is TRBJ1-2, the V gene TRBV12-5; 12 bases agree with TRBD1. V lost 3 bases and J lost 3; bases outside the gene matches: 5. Germline V gene sequence: CDR1 LGHNT, CDR2 FRNRAP. The CDR3 length is 16 residues. The CDR3 nucleotides read TGTGCTAGTGGTTTTCGGGGGGACAGGGGGCACTATGGCTACACCTTC. Protein: CASGFRGDRGHYGYTF.

This rearrangement joins TRBV10-2 to TRBJ2-6; TRBD2 might be the D (6 bases). The CDR3 sequence is 15 residues long. Trimming pared 5 bases from V and 3 bases from J, leaving 11 bases between. Per the germline V gene, CDR1 is WSHSY and CDR2 is SAAADI. CDR3 in amino acids: CASSSQGGGANVLTF. CDR3 DNA: TGCGCCAGCAGTAGCCAGGGAGGTGGGGCCAACGTCCTGACTTTC.

The chain couples TRBV15 to TRBJ1-5, with a possible D match to TRBD1 (5 bases). The length of the CDR3 is 16 residues. Germline CDR1 LNHNV, CDR2 YYDKDF (reference sequence). V was clipped by 2 bases and J by 4 bases, with 15 bases between them. The CDR3 nucleotides read TGTGCCACCAGCAGACCTGGGACGTTCGGAAATCAGCCCCAGCATTTT. Translated, it gives CATSRPGTFGNQPQHF.

The chain recombines TRBV7-2 with TRBJ2-3; no clear D gene. Between the trimmed V and J ends, which lost 5 bases and 3 bases, there was a span of 15 bases. This CDR3 is 15 amino acids long. The V gene's germline CDR1 is SGHTA and CDR2 FQGNSA. CDR3 loop: CASSRSGYFTDTQYF. The CDR3 nucleotides are TGTGCCAGCAGCAGATCGGGTTACTTTACAGATACGCAGTATTTT.

This clone was observed a single time. At one of its ends the junction is not consistent with the germline gene, which may arise from a read error. The chain is built from TRBV6-5 and TRBJ1-1; no reliable D call. The CDR3 totals 11 residues. Germline-derived CDR1 and CDR2 are MNHEY and SVGAGI. The CDR3 DNA sequence: TGTGCCAGCAGCTCCCCCAAGGGAGTTGTTTTT. This encodes CASSSPKGVVF.

This rearrangement joins TRBV7-9 to TRBJ2-6; unclear D gene. With 5 bases removed from V and 0 bases from J, the gap between germline ends came to 8 bases. CDR3 length: 15 residues. Germline values: CDR1 SEHNR, CDR2 FQNEAQ (reference sequence). The DNA of the CDR3 is TGTGCCAGCAGCCAGGATTACTCTGGGGCCAACGTCCTGACTTTC. Its protein product is CASSQDYSGANVLTF.

The chain combines TRBV4-2 with TRBJ1-6, with D possibly matching TRBD1 (6 bases). The CDR3 spans 18 residues. Germline V lookup: CDR1 LGHNA, CDR2 YNFKEQ. V was clipped by 0 bases and J by 7 bases, with 19 bases between them. This chain's CDR3 is CASSQDVRGRGSNSPLHF. Here the CDR3 DNA reads TGTGCCAGCAGCCAAGATGTTCGGGGCAGGGGATCAAATTCACCCCTCCACTTT.

The chain uses TRBV19 and TRBJ2-5; 8 bases agree with TRBD2. The J call may be faulty, since TRBJ2-7 better matches the DNA end. The CDR3 runs to 17 residues. Germline values: CDR1 LNHDA, CDR2 SQIVND (reference sequence). The DNA for the CDR3 is TGTGCCAGTAGTATCTCGTTAGTAGCGGGGAGCTCCTACGAGCAGTACTTC. Translation gives CASSISLVAGSSYEQYF.

The chain links TRBV19 to TRBJ2-6, with D hard to call. The CDR3 totals 13 residues. Trimming removed 5 bases from V and 4 bases from J, with 6 bases in between. The V gene's germline CDR1 is LNHDA and CDR2 SQIVND (reference sequence). CDR3 residues: CASSRPGANVLTF. The CDR3 region has the DNA TGTGCCAGTAGTCGACCCGGGGCCAACGTCCTGACTTTC.

CDR3 DNA: TGTGCCAGCAGCAGAGTACAGGGGGCGATGTCTGGCTACACCTTC. It translates to CASSRVQGAMSGYTF. The genes are TRBV7-2 and TRBJ1-2; 9 nucleotides match TRBD1. The ends lost 5 bases at V and 7 bases at J; junction bases unmatched: 11. Looked up from germline, CDR1 is SGHTA and CDR2 is FQGNSA. This CDR3 spans 15 amino acids.

This clone has a single count. This sequence joins TRBV6-5 and TRBJ1-1; possibly TRBD1 for D (6 bases). V lost 4 bases and J 10 bases, leaving 25 bases between the germline ends. The CDR3 contains 16 residues. Germline CDR1 reads MNHEY; CDR2 reads SVGAGI. CDR3 in DNA: TGTGCCAGCAGTTCCCCAGGGGAGGTTCTGATGTCTGGAGCTTTCTTT. Translated: CASSSPGEVLMSGAFF.

The chain combines TRBV18 with TRBJ2-7; D perhaps matches TRBD2 (5 bases). The V end lost 3 bases, the J end lost 2 bases, and 17 bases lay between the germline ends. The length of the CDR3 is 16 residues. From germline, CDR1 is KGHSH and CDR2 LQKENI. The CDR3 DNA follows: TGTGCCAGCTCACCCTCCTCGTTACGGGAAGCCTACGAGCAGTACTTC. Protein: CASSPSSLREAYEQYF.

The sample holds a few counts of this clone. The chain couples TRBV19 to TRBJ1-1; 9 bases are shared with TRBD1. V gave up 4 bases and J gave up 4 bases; unmatched junction bases: 1. The CDR3 length is 13 residues. In germline, CDR1 is LNHDA, CDR2 SQIVND (reference sequence). The CDR3 protein is CASSKTGGTEAFF. CDR3 DNA sequence: TGTGCCAGTAGTAAGACAGGGGGCACTGAAGCTTTCTTT.

The chain joins TRBV19 to TRBJ1-2, with TRBD1 identical over 10 bases. J lost 6 bases, V lost 5 bases, and 6 bases had no gene match. There are 14 residues in the CDR3. Germline-derived CDR1 and CDR2 are LNHDA and SQIVND (reference sequence). The CDR3 DNA follows: TGTGCCAGTAGTCCCGCCGGGACAGGGGATGGCTACACCTTC. It encodes CASSPAGTGDGYTF. Drawing the rest from reference TRBV19 and TRBJ1-2, the complete variable domain is DGGITQSPKYLFRKEGQNVTLSCEQNLNHDAMYWYRQDPGQGLRLIYYSQIVNDFQKGDIAEGYSVSREKKESFPLTVTSAQKNPTAFYLCASSPAGTGDGYTFGSGTRLTVV.

The V and J genes are TRBV10-3 and TRBJ1-6; D perhaps matches TRBD1 (5 bases). V lost 5 bases and J lost 7, with 12 bases in between. This CDR3 has 14 amino acids. CDR1 and CDR2 (germline): ENHRY, SYGVKD. CDR3 sequence (DNA): TGTGCCATCAGTTGGGACGTTGTCAATTCACCCCTCCACTTT. Translating it yields CAISWDVVNSPLHF.